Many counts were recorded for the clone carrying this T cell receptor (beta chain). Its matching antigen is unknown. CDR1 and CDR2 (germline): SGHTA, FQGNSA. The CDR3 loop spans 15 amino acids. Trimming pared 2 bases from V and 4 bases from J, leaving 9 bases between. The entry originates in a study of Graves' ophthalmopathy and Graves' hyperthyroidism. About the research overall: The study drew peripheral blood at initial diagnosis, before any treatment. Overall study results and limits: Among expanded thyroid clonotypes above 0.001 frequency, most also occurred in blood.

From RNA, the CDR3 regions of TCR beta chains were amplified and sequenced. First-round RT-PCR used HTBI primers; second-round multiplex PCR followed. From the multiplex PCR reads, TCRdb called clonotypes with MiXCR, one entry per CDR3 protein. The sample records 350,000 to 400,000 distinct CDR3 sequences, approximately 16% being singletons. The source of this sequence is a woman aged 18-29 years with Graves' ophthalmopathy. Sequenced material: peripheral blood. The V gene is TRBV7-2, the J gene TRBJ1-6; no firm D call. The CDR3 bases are TGTGCCAGCAGCTTATCCCCGCAGTATAATTCACCCCTCCACTTT. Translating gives CASSLSPQYNSPLHF.